This T cell receptor (beta chain) was identified in a study of blood T cell repertoires in COVID-19. This clone was recorded once. The V gene's germline CDR1 is KGHDR and CDR2 SFDVKD. V lost 4 bases and J lost 6; bases outside the gene matches: 2. The CDR3 runs 13 residues. Here immunoSEQ multiplex PCR was the method, and the copy in TCRdb shows in-frame clones only, minus some. The table shows 220,000 or so clones, with approximately 78% occurring only once. The V call is TRBV24-1, the J call TRBJ2-3, with 8 bases lining up with TRBD1. Specimen: peripheral blood. The sequence was collected from an elderly woman with COVID-19, enrolled during active disease. CDR3 loop: CATSDYRGDTQYF. The CDR3 DNA sequence: TGTGCCACCAGTGACTACAGGGGGGATACGCAGTATTTT.